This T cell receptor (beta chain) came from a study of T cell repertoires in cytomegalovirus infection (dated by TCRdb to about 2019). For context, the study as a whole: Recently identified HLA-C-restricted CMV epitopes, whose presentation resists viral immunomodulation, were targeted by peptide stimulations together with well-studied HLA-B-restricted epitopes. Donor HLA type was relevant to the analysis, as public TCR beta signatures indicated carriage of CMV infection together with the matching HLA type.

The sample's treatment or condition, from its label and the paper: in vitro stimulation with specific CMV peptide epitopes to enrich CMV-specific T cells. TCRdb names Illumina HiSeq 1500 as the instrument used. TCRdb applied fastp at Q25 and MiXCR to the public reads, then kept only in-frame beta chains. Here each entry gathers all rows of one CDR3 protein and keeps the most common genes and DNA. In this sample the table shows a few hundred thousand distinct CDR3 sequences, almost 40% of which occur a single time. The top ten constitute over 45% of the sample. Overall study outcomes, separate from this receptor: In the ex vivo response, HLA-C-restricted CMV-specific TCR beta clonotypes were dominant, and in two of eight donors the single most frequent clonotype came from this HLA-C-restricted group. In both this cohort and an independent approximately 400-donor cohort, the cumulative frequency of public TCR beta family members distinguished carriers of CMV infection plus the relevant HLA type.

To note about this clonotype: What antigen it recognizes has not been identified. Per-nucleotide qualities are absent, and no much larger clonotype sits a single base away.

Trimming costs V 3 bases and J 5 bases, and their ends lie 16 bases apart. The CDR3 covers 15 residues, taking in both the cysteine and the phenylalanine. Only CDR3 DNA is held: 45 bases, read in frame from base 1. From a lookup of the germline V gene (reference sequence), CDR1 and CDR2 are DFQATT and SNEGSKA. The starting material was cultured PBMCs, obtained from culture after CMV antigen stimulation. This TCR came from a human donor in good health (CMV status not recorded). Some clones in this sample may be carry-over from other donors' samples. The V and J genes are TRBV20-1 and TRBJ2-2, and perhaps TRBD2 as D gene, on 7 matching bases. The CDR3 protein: CSASGGPGLTGELFF. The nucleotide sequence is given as TGCAGTGCTAGCGGGGGGCCGGGATTGACCGGGGAGCTGTTTTTT.